The rows below give T cell receptor beta chains drawn from one sample of a study of radiotherapy plus CTLA-4 blockade in lung cancer. Here immunoSEQ multiplex PCR was the method, and the copy in TCRdb shows in-frame clones only, minus some. The sample holds roughly 75,000 clones, more than 80% seen once. The sample was peripheral blood, taken from a patient treated with radiotherapy plus ipilimumab. Receptor source: a human donor with non-small cell lung cancer who had stable disease on radiotherapy plus ipilimumab. The CDR3 runs from the conserved cysteine through the conserved F or W. A D gene is named only where the DNA matches it firmly. Rows give clone size only sometimes, using once, few, many, or a class for an expanded clone.

D,size,J,V,DNA,CDR3
TRBD1,.,TRBJ1-1,TRBV28,TGTGCCAGCAGTTTATCTCCGCCGGGACAGCGGGATGAAGCTTTCTTT,CASSLSPPGQRDEAFF
.,.,TRBJ2-1,TRBV19,TGTGCCAGTAGTATACGGGGAAAGGGTGAGCAGTTCTTC,CASSIRGKGEQFF
.,.,TRBJ2-1,TRBV10-1,TGCGCCAGCAGTGAGTCGACGGGGGTCGGGTTAGGAAGGGAGCAGTTCTTC,CASSESTGVGLGREQFF
.,.,TRBJ1-2,TRBV6-1,TGTGCCAGCCAGCTGGACTATGGCTACACCTTC,CASQLDYGYTF
.,.,TRBJ1-2,TRBV6-6,TGTGCCAGCAGGGTAACGGGGGGAAAGGGTGGCTACACCTTC,CASRVTGGKGGYTF
TRBD2,.,TRBJ2-1,TRBV7-3,TGTGCCAGCAGCTTGACTAGCGGGAGGTACAATGAGCAGTTCTTC,CASSLTSGRYNEQFF
.,few,TRBJ1-5,TRBV6-6,TGTGCCAGCACGCTTGAGAGCGGCAATCAGCCCCAGCATTTT,CASTLESGNQPQHF
.,few,TRBJ1-4,TRBV19,TGTGCCAGTAGTATGTCACAGGGCTCTAATGAAAAACTGTTTTTT,CASSMSQGSNEKLFF
.,.,TRBJ2-3,TRBV5-1,TGCGCCAGCAGCAGAGGACAGACTAGCACAGATACGCAGTATTTT,CASSRGQTSTDTQYF
.,.,TRBJ2-5,TRBV30,TGTGCCTGGAGTGTAATTGCGGGGATGGCGGAAACCCAGTACTTC,CAWSVIAGMAETQYF
.,.,TRBJ2-1,TRBV2,TGTGCCAGCAGTGAATGGGGGATTGACGATGAGCAGTTCTTC,CASSEWGIDDEQFF
TRBD2,.,TRBJ2-3,TRBV18,TGTGCCAGCTCACCAGGTAGCGGGCGGGCAGATACGCAGTATTTT,CASSPGSGRADTQYF
.,.,TRBJ1-4,TRBV9,TGTGCCAGCAGCGTAGGTACAGAAGAAAAACTGTTTTTT,CASSVGTEEKLFF
.,once,TRBJ1-1,TRBV19,TGTGCCAGTAGTATTTCCCTGGGGAACACTGAAGCTTTCTTT,CASSISLGNTEAFF
TRBD2,.,TRBJ2-1,TRBV4-2,TGTGCCAGCAGCCCTCATGCGGGGGGAGTCGGCTACAATGAGCAGTTCTTC,CASSPHAGGVGYNEQFF
TRBD1,.,TRBJ1-2,TRBV5-6,TGTGCCAGCAGCTTGACTGCGGACAGGAACTATGGCTACACCTTC,CASSLTADRNYGYTF
.,.,TRBJ1-2,TRBV19,TGTGCCAGTAGTATAACTCAAACCGGGACACTACGAAATTACACCTTC,CASSITQTGTLRNYTF
TRBD2,.,TRBJ2-7,TRBV7-8,TGTGCCAGCAGCTTAGTACGACTAGCGGGTTCGGGGTACGAGCAGTACTTC,CASSLVRLAGSGYEQYF
.,once,TRBJ2-7,TRBV5-5,TGTGCCAGCAGCTTGGGACAGTACTACGAGCAGTACTTC,CASSLGQYYEQYF
TRBD1,.,TRBJ2-5,TRBV10-2,TGCGCCAGCAGTGAGGACAGGGGGCGGGAGACCCAGTACTTC,CASSEDRGRETQYF
TRBD1,.,TRBJ2-5,TRBV2,TGTGCCAGCAGCACCGACAGGGGAAAAGAGACCCAGTACTTC,CASSTDRGKETQYF
.,.,TRBJ1-4,TRBV19,TGTGCCAGTAGTATCCGCGGCGGGGGAAAGTCTAATGAAAAACTGTTTTTT,CASSIRGGGKSNEKLFF
.,few,TRBJ2-7,TRBV9,TGTGCCAGCAACAAACCCAGGGGACCCACGCAGCAGTACTTC,CASNKPRGPTQQYF
.,.,TRBJ1-1,TRBV28,TGTGCCAGCATCCAGGGTGAAGCTTTCTTT,CASIQGEAFF
.,.,TRBJ2-3,TRBV5-4,TGTGCCAGCAGCTCGGAGATCAGCACAGATACGCAGTATTTT,CASSSEISTDTQYF
TRBD1,.,TRBJ1-1,TRBV5-1,TGCGCCAGCAGCTGGGGACAGGGTTTTGAAGCTTTCTTT,CASSWGQGFEAFF
TRBD1,.,TRBJ1-4,TRBV6-5,TGTGCCAGCAGTGCCCAGGGGGGAGGTTGGGAAAAACTGTTTTTT,CASSAQGGGWEKLFF
TRBD1,.,TRBJ1-6,TRBV19,TGTGCCAGTAGTATGGGTAACAGGGGAAATTCACCCCTCCACTTT,CASSMGNRGNSPLHF
.,few,TRBJ2-7,TRBV14,TGTGCCAGCAGCCAGGGAGGGGGGCTCAAGCAGTACTTC,CASSQGGGLKQYF
.,few,TRBJ1-2,TRBV6-5,TGTGCCAGCAGTTACTCCGGCAGTAACTATGGCTACACCTTC,CASSYSGSNYGYTF
.,.,TRBJ1-2,TRBV5-1,TGCGCCAGCAGCTTGGAGGCAGGACCTAACTATGGCTACACCTTC,CASSLEAGPNYGYTF
TRBD2,.,TRBJ2-1,TRBV6-1,TGTGCCAGCAGTGAACCGGGACTAGCGGGGTACAATGAGCAGTTCTTC,CASSEPGLAGYNEQFF
.,.,TRBJ2-5,TRBV6-5,TGTGCCAGCAGTTACTCGGAGGGGAGTAGGCAGACCCAGTACTTC,CASSYSEGSRQTQYF
TRBD1,few,TRBJ2-7,TRBV5-4,TGTGCCAGCAAGACAGGGGTCTTGTCGGGGGAGCAGTACTTC,CASKTGVLSGEQYF
TRBD1,.,TRBJ2-2,TRBV2,TGTGCCAGCAGCCCGGGACAGGGGGTAGGGACCGGGGAGCTGTTTTTT,CASSPGQGVGTGELFF
TRBD2,.,TRBJ2-1,TRBV15,TGTGCCACCAGCACAGAACTAGCGGGGGGCGGTAATGAGCAGTTCTTC,CATSTELAGGGNEQFF
.,.,TRBJ1-4,TRBV18,TGTGCCAGCTCGCGGGAAGAAAAACTGTTTTTT,CASSREEKLFF
.,.,TRBJ1-1,TRBV5-1,TGCGCCAGCAGCTCCCCGCTGGGCACTGAAGCTTTCTTT,CASSSPLGTEAFF
.,.,TRBJ2-3,TRBV28,TGTGCCAGCAGTCCAGGACCTCTAGGGGATACGCAGTATTTT,CASSPGPLGDTQYF
.,once,TRBJ1-1,TRBV18,TGTGCCAGCTCATCAGACTCGAACACTGAAGCTTTCTTT,CASSSDSNTEAFF
.,.,TRBJ2-4,TRBV6-1,TGTGCCAGCAGTGAAGTTCAGGGCTCGGAAAGGAACATTCAGTACTTC,CASSEVQGSERNIQYF
TRBD1,.,TRBJ2-3,TRBV9,TGTGCCAGCAGCGTAGGACAGGGGTTCACAGATACGCAGTATTTT,CASSVGQGFTDTQYF
TRBD2,.,TRBJ2-5,TRBV5-5,TGTGCCAGCAGCTTGGTGCGGGGGGAAGAGACCCAGTACTTC,CASSLVRGEETQYF
.,.,TRBJ2-5,TRBV5-1,TGCGCCAGCAGCACAGACCTCAGGGATCCGCAGGAGACCCAGTACTTC,CASSTDLRDPQETQYF
.,.,TRBJ1-2,TRBV6-1,TGTGCCAGCAGTGAAGGGAGGGGGTATGGCTACACCTTC,CASSEGRGYGYTF
.,once,TRBJ1-5,TRBV15,TGTGCCACCAGCAGAGATATGCGGAAGGATCAGCCCCAGCATTTT,CATSRDMRKDQPQHF
.,once,TRBJ1-1,TRBV30,TGTGCCTGGAGTAGGACAGTTTCGAACACTGAAGCTTTCTTT,CAWSRTVSNTEAFF
TRBD1,.,TRBJ2-1,TRBV6-5,TGTGCCAGCACCTATTCAGGGGGCACCTACAATGAGCAGTTCTTC,CASTYSGGTYNEQFF
TRBD1,.,TRBJ2-1,TRBV5-6,TGTGCCAGCAGCGGGGGACAGAACAATGAGCAGTTCTTC,CASSGGQNNEQFF
TRBD1,.,TRBJ1-1,TRBV7-9,TGTGCCAGCAGGTTATCTAGGACAGGCCACACTGAAGCTTTCTTT,CASRLSRTGHTEAFF
.,.,TRBJ1-3,TRBV29-1,TGCAGCGTTGAGTCGGGTTCTGCTGGAAACACCATATATTTT,CSVESGSAGNTIYF
TRBD2,.,TRBJ2-1,TRBV4-1,TGCGCCAGCAGCCAAGGGGGACTAGCGGGAGGGGAGCCCTACAATGAGCAGTTCTTC,CASSQGGLAGGEPYNEQFF
.,.,TRBJ2-2,TRBV9,TGTGCCAGCAGTCTAACTGTGAACACCGGGGAGCTGTTTTTT,CASSLTVNTGELFF
.,.,TRBJ2-7,TRBV10-2,TGCGCCAGCAGTGAGTCTTCTCTCGAGCAGTACTTC,CASSESSLEQYF
.,once,TRBJ2-3,TRBV6-4,TGTGCCAGCAGTGACAACCCCTCTAGCACAGATACGCAGTATTTT,CASSDNPSSTDTQYF